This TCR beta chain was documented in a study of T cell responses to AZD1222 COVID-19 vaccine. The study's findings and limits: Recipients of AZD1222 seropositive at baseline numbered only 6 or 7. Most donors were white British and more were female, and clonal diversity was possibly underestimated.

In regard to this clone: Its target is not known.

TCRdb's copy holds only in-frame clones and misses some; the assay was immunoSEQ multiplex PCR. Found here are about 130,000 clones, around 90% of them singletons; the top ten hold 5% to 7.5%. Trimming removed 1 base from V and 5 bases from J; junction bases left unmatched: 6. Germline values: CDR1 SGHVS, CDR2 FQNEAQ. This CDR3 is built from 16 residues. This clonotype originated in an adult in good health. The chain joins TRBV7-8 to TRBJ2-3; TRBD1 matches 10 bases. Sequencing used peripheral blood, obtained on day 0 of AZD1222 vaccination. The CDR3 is CASSLGGTGVGDTQYF. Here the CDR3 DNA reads TGTGCCAGCAGCTTAGGTGGGACAGGGGTAGGAGATACGCAGTATTTT.